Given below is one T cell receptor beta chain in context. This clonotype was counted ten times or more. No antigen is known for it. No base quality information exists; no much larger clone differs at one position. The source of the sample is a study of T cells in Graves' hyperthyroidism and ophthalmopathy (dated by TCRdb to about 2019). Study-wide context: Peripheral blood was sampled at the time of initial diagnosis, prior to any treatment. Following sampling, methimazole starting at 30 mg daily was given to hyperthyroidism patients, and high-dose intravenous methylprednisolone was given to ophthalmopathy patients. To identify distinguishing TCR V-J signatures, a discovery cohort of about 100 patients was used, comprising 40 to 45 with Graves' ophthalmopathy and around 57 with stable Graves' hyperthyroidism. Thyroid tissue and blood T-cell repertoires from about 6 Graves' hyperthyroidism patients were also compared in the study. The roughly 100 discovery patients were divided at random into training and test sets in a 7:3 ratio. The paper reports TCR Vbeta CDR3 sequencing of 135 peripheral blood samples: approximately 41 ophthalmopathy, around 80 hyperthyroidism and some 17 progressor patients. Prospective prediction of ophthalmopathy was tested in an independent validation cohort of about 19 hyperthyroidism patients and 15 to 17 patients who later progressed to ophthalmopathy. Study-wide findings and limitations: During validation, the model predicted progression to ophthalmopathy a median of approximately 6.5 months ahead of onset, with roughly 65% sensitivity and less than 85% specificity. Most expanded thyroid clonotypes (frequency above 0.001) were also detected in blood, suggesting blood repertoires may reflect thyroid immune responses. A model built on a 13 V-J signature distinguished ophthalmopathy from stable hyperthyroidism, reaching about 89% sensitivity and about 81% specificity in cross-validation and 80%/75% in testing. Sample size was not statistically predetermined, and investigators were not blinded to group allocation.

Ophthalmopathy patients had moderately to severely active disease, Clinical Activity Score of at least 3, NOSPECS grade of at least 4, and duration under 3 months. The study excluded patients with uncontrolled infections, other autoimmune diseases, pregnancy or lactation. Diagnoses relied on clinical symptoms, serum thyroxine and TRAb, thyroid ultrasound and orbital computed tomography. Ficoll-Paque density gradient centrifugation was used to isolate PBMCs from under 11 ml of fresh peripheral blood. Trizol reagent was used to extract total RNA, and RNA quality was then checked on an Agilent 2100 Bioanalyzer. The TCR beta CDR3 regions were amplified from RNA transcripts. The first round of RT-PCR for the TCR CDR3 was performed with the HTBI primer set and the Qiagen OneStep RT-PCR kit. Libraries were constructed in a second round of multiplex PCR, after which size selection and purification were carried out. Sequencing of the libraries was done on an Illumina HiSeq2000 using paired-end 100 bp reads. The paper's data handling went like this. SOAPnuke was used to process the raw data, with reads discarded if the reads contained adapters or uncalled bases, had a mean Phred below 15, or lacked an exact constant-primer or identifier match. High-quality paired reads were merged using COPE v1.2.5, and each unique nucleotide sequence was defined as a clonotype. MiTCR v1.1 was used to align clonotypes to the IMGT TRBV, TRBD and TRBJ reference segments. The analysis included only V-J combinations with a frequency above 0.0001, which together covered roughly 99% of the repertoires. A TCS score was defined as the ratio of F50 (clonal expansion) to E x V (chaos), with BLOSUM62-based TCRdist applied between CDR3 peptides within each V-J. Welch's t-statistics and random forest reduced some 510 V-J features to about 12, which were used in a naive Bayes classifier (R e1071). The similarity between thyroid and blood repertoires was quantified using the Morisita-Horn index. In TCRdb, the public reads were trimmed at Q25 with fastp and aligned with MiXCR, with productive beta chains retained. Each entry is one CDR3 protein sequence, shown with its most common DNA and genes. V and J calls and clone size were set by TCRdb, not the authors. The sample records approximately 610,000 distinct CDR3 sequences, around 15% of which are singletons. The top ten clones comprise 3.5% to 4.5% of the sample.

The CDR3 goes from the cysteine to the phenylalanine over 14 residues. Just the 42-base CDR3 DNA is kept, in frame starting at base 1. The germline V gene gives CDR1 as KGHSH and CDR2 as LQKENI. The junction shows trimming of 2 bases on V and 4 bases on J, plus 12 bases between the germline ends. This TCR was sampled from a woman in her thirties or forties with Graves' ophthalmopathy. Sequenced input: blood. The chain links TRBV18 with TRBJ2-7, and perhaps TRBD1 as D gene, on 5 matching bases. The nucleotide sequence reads TGTGCCAGCTCACCATCGCAGGGCCAATACGAGCAGTACTTC. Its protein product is CASSPSQGQYEQYF.